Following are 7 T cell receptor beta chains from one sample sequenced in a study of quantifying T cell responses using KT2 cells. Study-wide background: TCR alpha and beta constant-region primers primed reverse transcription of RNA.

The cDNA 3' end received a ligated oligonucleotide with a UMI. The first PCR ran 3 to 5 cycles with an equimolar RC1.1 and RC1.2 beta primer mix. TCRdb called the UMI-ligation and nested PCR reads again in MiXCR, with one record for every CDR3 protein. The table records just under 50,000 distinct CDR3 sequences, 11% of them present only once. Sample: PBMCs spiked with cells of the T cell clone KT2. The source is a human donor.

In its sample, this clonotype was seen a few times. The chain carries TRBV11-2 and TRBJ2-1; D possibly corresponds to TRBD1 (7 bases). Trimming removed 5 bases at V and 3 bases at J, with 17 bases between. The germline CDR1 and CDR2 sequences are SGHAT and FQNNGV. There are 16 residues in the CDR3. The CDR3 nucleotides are TGTGCCAGCAGCCCCCCTGACAGGGAGGTCTACAATGAGCAGTTCTTC. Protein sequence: CASSPPDREVYNEQFF.

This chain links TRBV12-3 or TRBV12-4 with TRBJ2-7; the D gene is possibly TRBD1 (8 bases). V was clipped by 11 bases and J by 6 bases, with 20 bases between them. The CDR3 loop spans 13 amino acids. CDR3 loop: CASRGAGGSEQYF. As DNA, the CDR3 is TGTGCCTCCCGGGGGGCAGGGGGCAGCGAGCAGTACTTC.

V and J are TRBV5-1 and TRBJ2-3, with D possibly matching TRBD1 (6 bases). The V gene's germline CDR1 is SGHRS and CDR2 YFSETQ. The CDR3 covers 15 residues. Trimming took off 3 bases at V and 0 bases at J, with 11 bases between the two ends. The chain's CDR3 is CASSSGQTSTDTQYF. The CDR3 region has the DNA TGCGCCAGCAGCTCCGGACAGACTAGCACAGATACGCAGTATTTT.

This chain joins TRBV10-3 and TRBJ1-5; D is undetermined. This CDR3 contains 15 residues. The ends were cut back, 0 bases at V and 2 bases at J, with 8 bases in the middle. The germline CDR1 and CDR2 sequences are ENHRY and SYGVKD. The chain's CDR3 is CAISESDVGNQPQHF. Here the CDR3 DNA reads TGTGCCATCAGTGAGTCGGACGTAGGCAATCAGCCCCAGCATTTT.

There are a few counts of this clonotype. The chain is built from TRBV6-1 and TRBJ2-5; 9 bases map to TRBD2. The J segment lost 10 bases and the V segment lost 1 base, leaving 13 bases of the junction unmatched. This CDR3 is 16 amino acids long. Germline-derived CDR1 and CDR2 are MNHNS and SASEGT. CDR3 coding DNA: TGTGCCAGCAGTGAAGACGCGGGGCGGGGGGGGACCGGCCAGTACTTC. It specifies CASSEDAGRGGTGQYF.

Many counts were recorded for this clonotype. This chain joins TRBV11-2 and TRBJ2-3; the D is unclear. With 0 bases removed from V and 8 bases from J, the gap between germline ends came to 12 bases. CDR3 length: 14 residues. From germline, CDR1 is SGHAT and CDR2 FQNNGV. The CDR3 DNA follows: TGTGCCAGCAGCTTAGATGGCTTGGCCGGTACGCAGTATTTT. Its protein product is CASSLDGLAGTQYF.

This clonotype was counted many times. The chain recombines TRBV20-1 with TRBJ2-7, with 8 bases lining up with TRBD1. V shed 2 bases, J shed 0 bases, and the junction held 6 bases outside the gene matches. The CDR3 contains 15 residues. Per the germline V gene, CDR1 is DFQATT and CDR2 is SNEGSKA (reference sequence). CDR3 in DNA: TGCAGTGCTAGACCTACAGGGGGGAGCTCCTACGAGCAGTACTTC. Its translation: CSARPTGGSSYEQYF.